This note documents a single TCR beta chain sequence. This clone was seen only once. The antigen it recognizes is unknown. There are no base qualities to consult, and no much larger clone falls within one base. The sample belongs to a study of control samples from healthy donors and cancer patients (dated by TCRdb to the early 2020s). CDR1 and CDR2 are read off the germline V gene (reference sequence) as MNHEY and SMNVEV. The V end gives up 5 bases and the J end 3 bases, leaving 4 bases in the junction not matched to a gene. The CDR3 covers 13 residues, taking in both the cysteine and the phenylalanine. CDR3 DNA only is kept here, 39 bases in frame from base 1. Libraries were prepared through the immunoSEQ multiplex PCR assay. TCRdb retrieved this table from immuneACCESS and kept in-frame rearrangements only. Not all clones are present; in checked studies, unresolved V genes account for under half, and no reason is known for the remainder. Within this sample are fewer than 200,000 clones, with around nine tenths of them counted one time only. 9.5% to 15% of the sample comes from the top ten.

Specimen: blood. The receptor's source is a man aged 30 to 45 in good health. The rearrangement joined TRBV27 to TRBJ2-7; TRBD1 aligns with 7 central bases. The sequenced DNA is TGTGCCAGCAGTCCGGGGACAGACTACGAGCAGTACTTC. This codes for CASSPGTDYEQYF.